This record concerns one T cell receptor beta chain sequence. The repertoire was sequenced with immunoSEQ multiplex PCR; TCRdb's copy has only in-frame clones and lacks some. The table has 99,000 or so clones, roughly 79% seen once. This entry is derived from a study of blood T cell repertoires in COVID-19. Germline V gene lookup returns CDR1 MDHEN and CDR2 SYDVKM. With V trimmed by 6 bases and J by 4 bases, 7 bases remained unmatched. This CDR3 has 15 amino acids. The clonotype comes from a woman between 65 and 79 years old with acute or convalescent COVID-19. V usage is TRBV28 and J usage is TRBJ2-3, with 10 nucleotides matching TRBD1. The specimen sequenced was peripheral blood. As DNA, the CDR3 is TGTGCCAGCAGGCAGACAGGGGGCGCATCAGATACGCAGTATTTT. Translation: CASRQTGGASDTQYF. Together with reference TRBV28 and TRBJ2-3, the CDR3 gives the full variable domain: DVKVTQSSRYLVKRTGEKVFLECVQDMDHENMFWYRQDPGLGLRLIYFSYDVKMKEKGDIPEGYSVSREKKERFSLILESASTNQTSMYLCASRQTGGASDTQYFGPGTRLTVL.